What follows are 28 T cell receptor beta chains derived from one specimen sequenced in a study of glioma-infiltrating T cells (dated by TCRdb to between 2015 and 2016). Instrument on record: Illumina MiSeq. The iRepertoire nested amplicon-rescue multiplex PCR (arm-PCR) platform was used to amplify TCR alpha and beta CDR3 regions from RNA. TCRdb cleaned the public reads at Q25 with fastp, built clones with MiXCR and kept in-frame beta chains. Merged by CDR3 protein, the rows form single entries marked with the most common genes and DNA. The sample has about 89,000 distinct CDR3 sequences on record, less than 30% of them singletons. 6.7% of the sample comes from the top ten. Sequenced input: glioma tissue, nonneoplastic brain tissue, or PBMCs (not recorded which). Receptors originate from a human donor with low-grade glioma or glioblastoma, undergoing nonglioma brain surgery, or in good health (not recorded which).

In this sample, this clonotype turned up many times. The chain uses TRBV19 and TRBJ1-2; D is undetermined. Between the trimmed V and J ends, which lost 4 bases and 4 bases, there was a span of 13 bases. The CDR3 runs 14 residues. Germline CDR1 reads LNHDA; CDR2 reads SQIVND (reference sequence). CDR3 sequence: CASSKPGRIYGYTF. For the CDR3, the DNA is TGTGCCAGTAGTAAGCCGGGCAGAATCTATGGCTACACCTTC. The entire variable domain, with the rest obtained from reference TRBV19 and TRBJ1-2, is as follows: DGGITQSPKYLFRKEGQNVTLSCEQNLNHDAMYWYRQDPGQGLRLIYYSQIVNDFQKGDIAEGYSVSREKKESFPLTVTSAQKNPTAFYLCASSKPGRIYGYTFGSGTRLTVV.

Worth noting for this clonotype: The junction departs from the called germline gene at one end, perhaps through a read error. The chain employs TRBV15 and TRBJ2-1; 9 positions agree with TRBD2. In germline, CDR1 is LNHNV, CDR2 YYDKDF (reference sequence). This CDR3 has 18 amino acids. CDR3 nucleotides: TGTGCCACCAGGAGAGAACCCGGGACTAGCAGTACCTACAATGAGCAGTTCTTC. It translates to CATRREPGTSSTYNEQFF.

To note about this clonotype: A much bigger clone sits one base away, suggesting this may be a read error. The chain carries TRBV7-6 and TRBJ2-7; 7 bases are a match to TRBD2. Germline CDR1 is SGHVS and CDR2 is FNYEAQ. The trim removed 2 bases at V and 2 bases at J, leaving 12 bases unmatched. CDR3 length: 17 amino acids. This CDR3 is CASSLSAGLTGTYEQYF. CDR3 nucleotides: TGTGCCAGCAGCTTATCGGCGGGACTAACGGGTACCTACGAGCAGTACTTC. The entire variable domain, with the rest obtained from reference TRBV7-6 and TRBJ2-7, is as follows: GAGVSQSPRYKVTKRGQDVALRCDPISGHVSLYWYRQALGQGPEFLTYFNYEAQQDKSGLPNDRFSAERPEGSISTLTIQRTEQRDSAMYRCASSLSAGLTGTYEQYFGPGTRLTVT.

This clonotype showed up just a few times. The chain employs TRBV12-3 or TRBV12-4 and TRBJ1-3; the D gene is possibly TRBD1 (6 bases). V was pared by 0 bases and J by 0 bases, with 12 bases between. The CDR3 is 17 residues long. CDR3 bases: TGTGCCAGCAGTTTAGCCGCGGGGACAAGCTCTGGAAACACCATATATTTT. Encoded protein: CASSLAAGTSSGNTIYF.

Ten or more counts support this clonotype. The V call is TRBV7-2, the J call TRBJ1-5; TRBD1 might be the D (6 bases). Between the trimmed V and J ends, which lost 5 bases and 5 bases, there was a span of 10 bases. CDR1 SGHTA and CDR2 FQGNSA come from the germline V gene. The CDR3 consists of 13 residues. The CDR3 spells CASSADSYQPQHF. The CDR3 DNA reads as TGTGCCAGCAGCGCGGACAGTTATCAGCCCCAGCATTTT.

This clonotype was found many times. The rearrangement joins TRBV18 to TRBJ2-3, with a weak D call TRBD2 (5 bases). There are 15 residues in the CDR3. Per germline, CDR1 KGHSH and CDR2 LQKENI. The V end lost 2 bases, the J end lost 4 bases, and 13 bases lay between the germline ends. The CDR3 DNA reads as TGTGCCAGCTCACCAGTCACACTAGTTGCAGATACGCAGTATTTT. It is translated as CASSPVTLVADTQYF.

This clonotype was seen many times. This chain uses TRBV12-3 or TRBV12-4 with TRBJ2-7; possibly TRBD1 for D (6 bases). The germline V and J ends were trimmed by 7 bases and 2 bases, with 12 bases remaining between them. This CDR3 is 13 amino acids long. CDR3 DNA: TGTGCCAGCAAATTTACAGGGCCCTACGAGCAGTACTTC. It encodes CASKFTGPYEQYF.

A note on this clonotype: This sequence may be a read error, since a much larger clone differs from it by one base. The chain joins TRBV27 to TRBJ2-5; unclear D gene. Germline CDR1 and CDR2: MNHEY and SMNVEV (reference sequence). Deletions cut 6 bases from V and 4 bases from J, with 15 bases between. This CDR3 is 14 amino acids long. The CDR3 region has the DNA TGTGCCAGCAGATTTAGGGCACGCTTAGAGACCCAGTACTTC. Protein product: CASRFRARLETQYF.

The table lists this clonotype with many counts. The V call is TRBV7-2, the J call TRBJ1-5; no definite D call. There are 14 residues in the CDR3. Between the trimmed V and J ends, which lost 1 base and 8 bases, there was a span of 12 bases. Per the germline V gene, CDR1 is SGHTA and CDR2 is FQGNSA. This CDR3 is CASSLVNGPEPQHF. CDR3 nucleotides: TGTGCCAGCAGCTTAGTAAACGGGCCAGAGCCCCAGCATTTT.

This clonotype was counted at least ten times. This rearrangement joins TRBV2 to TRBJ1-4; D gene ambiguous. Germline CDR1 is SNHLY and CDR2 is FYNNEI. V shed 8 bases and J shed 8 bases, with 18 bases lying between them. This CDR3 comprises 14 residues. The CDR3 DNA follows: TGTGCCAGCCGTCTGAATTCGGCTCGGGAAAAACTGTTTTTT. Translated: CASRLNSAREKLFF.

Comments on this clonotype: This may stem from a read error, because a much larger clone lies one nucleotide away. As the CDR3 is not closed by the conserved phenylalanine or tryptophan, this likely results from a read error. V usage is TRBV4-1 and J usage is TRBJ2-7; TRBD1 is a possible D gene (7 bases). The germline V gene encodes CDR1 MGHRA and CDR2 YSYEKL. Trimming took off 4 bases at V and 1 base at J, with 17 bases between the two ends. The CDR3 runs 16 residues. The CDR3 nucleotides read TGCGCCAGCAGCCGGCAGGGGGGTCCCGGGTCCTACGAGCAGTACCTC. Translating gives CASSRQGGPGSYEQYL.

The chain joins TRBV13 to TRBJ2-5; possibly TRBD1 or TRBD2 for D (6 bases each). The V and J ends lost 7 bases and 5 bases respectively, with 20 bases between them. Per the germline V gene, CDR1 is PRHDT and CDR2 is FYEKMQ (reference sequence). This CDR3 region has 15 residues. The CDR3 reads CASTNYGGSTETQYF. For the CDR3, the DNA is TGTGCCAGCACCAACTACGGGGGCTCGACGGAGACCCAGTACTTC.

This clonotype was observed at least ten times. The rearrangement joins TRBV6-2 or TRBV6-3 to TRBJ2-7; 9 nucleotides match TRBD1. Germline V CDR1 and CDR2: MNHEY, SVGEGT. V lost 5 bases and J lost 4; bases outside the gene matches: 6. The CDR3 consists of 14 residues. Here the CDR3 DNA reads TGTGCCAGCAGTGGAAACAGGGGGCGGTACGAGCAGTACTTC. This gives the protein CASSGNRGRYEQYF.

Comment on this clonotype: It may be a read error: a sequence one base away is much more abundant. The genes are TRBV3-1 and TRBJ1-2; the D is unclear. V lost 0 bases, J lost 1 base, and 6 bases lay in between. The CDR3 is 14 amino acids. Germline V gene lookup returns CDR1 LGHDT and CDR2 YNNKEL (reference sequence). The CDR3 loop reads CASSQEEVNYGYTF. CDR3 DNA: TGTGCCAGCAGCCAAGAAGAAGTTAACTATGGCTACACCTTC.

This clonotype was seen ten or more times. The chain carries TRBV20-1 and TRBJ1-1; weak D call: TRBD1 (6 bases). V lost 5 bases and J 1 base, leaving 8 bases between the germline ends. Germline V CDR1 and CDR2: DFQATT, SNEGSKA (reference sequence). There are 12 residues in the CDR3. DNA for the CDR3: TGCAGTGCTCGAGGGGGGAACACTGAAGCTTTCTTT. As protein: CSARGGNTEAFF.

This clonotype is medium-sized by share. The rearrangement uses TRBV20-1 and TRBJ1-5, with unresolved D. V dropped 2 bases and J dropped 7 bases, with 9 bases sitting between them. The CDR3 has 12 residues. The V gene's germline CDR1 is DFQATT and CDR2 SNEGSKA (reference sequence). Here the CDR3 reads CSARWVDQPQHF. Here the CDR3 DNA reads TGCAGTGCTAGATGGGTGGACCAGCCCCAGCATTTT.

This clonotype was recorded a few times. This sequence joins TRBV4-1 and TRBJ2-1; D call uncertain. V was cut by 0 bases and J by 2 bases, with 14 bases left in between. From germline, CDR1 is MGHRA and CDR2 YSYEKL. The CDR3 sequence is 17 residues long. Written as DNA, the CDR3 is TGCGCCAGCAGCCAAGAAGGTTTCGAGCGAGCCTACAATGAGCAGTTCTTC. The encoded protein is CASSQEGFERAYNEQFF.

This clonotype was detected ten times or more. The chain uses TRBV18 and TRBJ2-5; D not certain. The CDR3 covers 13 residues. CDR1 is KGHSH and CDR2 is LQKENI in the germline V gene. V shed 1 base and J shed 2 bases, with 5 bases lying between them. The CDR3 DNA sequence: TGTGCCAGCTCACCACTGGTGCAAGAGACCCAGTACTTC. Protein product: CASSPLVQETQYF.

This clonotype was counted at least ten times. The chain employs TRBV27 and TRBJ2-5, with D unclear. CDR1 and CDR2 from the germline V gene are MNHEY and SMNVEV (reference sequence). V was clipped by 8 bases and J by 2 bases, with 3 bases between them. This CDR3 spans 10 amino acids. DNA of the CDR3: TGTGCCAGCGGTCAAGAGACCCAGTACTTC. Translating it yields CASGQETQYF.

This clonotype occurred many times. A much larger clone lies one base from this, so it may be a read error. The chain combines TRBV7-9 with TRBJ1-1; D might be TRBD1 (5 bases). CDR1 is SEHNR, CDR2 FQNEAQ, per germline (reference sequence). V was clipped by 2 bases and J by 1 base, with 5 bases between them. The CDR3 consists of 13 residues. The CDR3 DNA follows: TGTGCCAGCAGCTTACAGGGGAACACTGAAGCTTTCTTT. As protein: CASSLQGNTEAFF.

The chain employs TRBV18 and TRBJ2-2; 7 bases are a match to TRBD2. CDR3 length: 16 amino acids. The germline V gene encodes CDR1 KGHSH and CDR2 LQKENI. V shed 6 bases, J shed 7 bases, and the junction held 14 bases outside the gene matches. This chain's CDR3 is CASSSSGIVMGGELFF. In nucleotides, the CDR3 is TGTGCCAGCTCGTCCAGCGGGATCGTGATGGGCGGGGAGCTGTTTTTT. Full variable domain (rest looked up from reference TRBV18 and TRBJ2-2): NAGVMQNPRHLVRRRGQEARLRCSPMKGHSHVYWYRQLPEEGLKFMVYLQKENIIDESGMPKERFSAEFPKEGPSILRIQQVVRGDSAAYFCASSSSGIVMGGELFFGEGSRLTVL.

This clonotype has more than one count but fewer than ten. The rearrangement uses TRBV11-2 and TRBJ2-3, with D unclear. This CDR3 comprises 15 residues. The V gene's germline CDR1 is SGHAT and CDR2 FQNNGV. The V end lost 5 bases, the J end lost 1 base, and 13 bases lay between the germline ends. The CDR3 loop reads CASSGFRRRTDTQYF. The DNA of the CDR3 is TGTGCCAGCAGCGGATTTAGGCGCCGCACAGATACGCAGTATTTT.

Concerning this clonotype: One base away lies a much larger clone, so this may be a sequencing read error. The genes are TRBV7-6 and TRBJ2-1; 9 nucleotides agree with TRBD1. The length of the CDR3 is 15 residues. Germline V gene lookup returns CDR1 SGHVS and CDR2 FNYEAQ. The CDR3 sequence is CAISQTGGFDNEQFF. DNA for the CDR3: TGTGCCATCAGCCAGACAGGGGGTTTCGACAATGAGCAGTTCTTC. Full variable domain (rest looked up from reference TRBV7-6 and TRBJ2-1): GAGVSQSPRYKVTKRGQDVALRCDPISGHVSLYWYRQALGQGPEFLTYFNYEAQQDKSGLPNDRFSAERPEGSISTLTIQRTEQRDSAMYRCAISQTGGFDNEQFFGPGTRLTVL.

In this sample, this clonotype turned up many times. Here the CDR3 DNA reads TGTGCCAGCAGTCCCCGGGACAGGGGTTTGGAGACCCAGTACTTC. Translated, it gives CASSPRDRGLETQYF. The chain joins TRBV27 to TRBJ2-5; the match to TRBD1 covers 10 bases. The CDR3 loop spans 15 amino acids. V shed 5 bases, J shed 5 bases, and the junction held 8 bases outside the gene matches. CDR1 and CDR2 from the germline V gene are MNHEY and SMNVEV (reference sequence).

The chain is built from TRBV5-1 and TRBJ2-3; 8 bases are a match to TRBD2. Trimming cost V 0 bases and J 4 bases; bases outside gene matches: 1. This CDR3 region has 14 residues. Per the germline V gene, CDR1 is SGHRS and CDR2 is YFSETQ. CDR3 coding DNA: TGCGCCAGCAGCTTGGCTAGCGGGCCAGATACGCAGTATTTT. It encodes CASSLASGPDTQYF.

This clonotype was detected many times. The chain employs TRBV10-3 and TRBJ1-1; D is unresolved. Germline-derived CDR1 and CDR2 are ENHRY and SYGVKD. Trimming removed 0 bases at V and 1 base at J, with 18 bases between. The CDR3 length is 18 residues. As DNA, the CDR3 is TGTGCCATCAGTGAGTCAGGTCAGCTGCATATCAGGAACACTGAAGCTTTCTTT. It codes for CAISESGQLHIRNTEAFF.

In its sample, this clonotype was seen many times. This chain uses TRBV18 with TRBJ1-2; possible D gene TRBD1, 6 bases. CDR1 KGHSH and CDR2 LQKENI come from the germline V gene. The CDR3 has 14 amino acids. The V and J ends lost 5 bases and 3 bases respectively, with 13 bases between them. The DNA for the CDR3 is TGTGCCAGCTCATCTACAGGGAACGACTATGGCTACACCTTC. Amino acids: CASSSTGNDYGYTF.

Remarks on this clonotype: At one of its ends the junction is not consistent with the germline gene, which may arise from a read error. The chain joins TRBV11-3 to TRBJ2-1; 7 nucleotides agree with TRBD1. The CDR3 extends over 15 amino acids. Germline assignment: CDR1 SGHNT and CDR2 YENEEA. The CDR3 loop is CASSSRGRGQGEQSF. Here the CDR3 DNA reads TGTGCCAGCAGCTCCCGGGGAAGGGGGCAAGGTGAGCAGTCCTTC.